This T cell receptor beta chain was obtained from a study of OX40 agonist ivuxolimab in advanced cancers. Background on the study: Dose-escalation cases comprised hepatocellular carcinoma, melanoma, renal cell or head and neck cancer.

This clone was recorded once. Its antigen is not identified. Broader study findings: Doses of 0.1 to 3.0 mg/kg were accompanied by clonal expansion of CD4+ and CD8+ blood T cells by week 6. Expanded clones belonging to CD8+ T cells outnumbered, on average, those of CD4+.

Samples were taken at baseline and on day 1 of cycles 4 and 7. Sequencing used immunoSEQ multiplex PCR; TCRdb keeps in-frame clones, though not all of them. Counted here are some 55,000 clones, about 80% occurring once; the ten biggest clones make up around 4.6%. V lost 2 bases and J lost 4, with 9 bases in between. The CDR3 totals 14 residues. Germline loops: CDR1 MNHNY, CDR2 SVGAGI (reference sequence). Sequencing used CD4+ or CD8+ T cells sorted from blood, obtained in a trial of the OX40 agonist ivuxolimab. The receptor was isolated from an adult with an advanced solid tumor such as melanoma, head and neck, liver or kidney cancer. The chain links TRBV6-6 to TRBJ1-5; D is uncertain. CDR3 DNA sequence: TGTGCCAGCAGTTACGGGAGTTATAATCAGCCCCAGCATTTT. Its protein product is CASSYGSYNQPQHF.